This TCR beta chain was sequenced for a study of graft-versus-host responses after intestinal transplantation. A word on this clone: Its antigen remains unknown.

Repertoires were generated with immunoSEQ multiplex PCR, while TCRdb's copy carries only in-frame clones and drops some. The sample yields 9,900 or so clones, approximately 86% seen once. Deletions cut 5 bases from V and 10 bases from J, with 20 bases between. CDR1 is SGHTA and CDR2 is FQGNSA in the germline V gene. This CDR3 comprises 14 residues. Regarding the study as a whole: Graft-donor T cell macrochimerism in patients accompanied high graft-versus-host to host-versus-graft clonal ratios in allografts. Detection of GvH clones occurred in recipient marrow, and some had their first appearance in ileum or blood.

Grafts had their tissue processed, releasing intraepithelial and lamina propria lymphocytes. This sequence was found in a human patient who received an intestinal transplant, so some T cells may come from the graft donor. Sequencing was performed on ileum tissue, taken roughly 730 days after intestinal transplantation. The J gene is TRBJ1-1, the V gene TRBV7-2; D not resolved. CDR3 region: CASSAAPGRTAAFF. The CDR3 nucleotides read TGTGCCAGCAGCGCTGCCCCAGGACGGACCGCAGCTTTCTTT.